This T cell receptor beta chain was recorded in a study of control samples from healthy donors and cancer patients. Here immunoSEQ multiplex PCR was the method, and the copy in TCRdb shows in-frame clones only, minus some. Among around 71,000 clones listed, about 87% were seen once. The CDR3 is made up of 15 amino acids. Trimming left V 7 bases short and J 0 bases short, with 10 bases between. CDR1 LNHDA and CDR2 SQIVND come from the germline V gene (reference sequence). The sequencing input was PBMCs. The TCR comes from a woman aged 50 to 60 with head and neck cancer. V and J are TRBV19 and TRBJ1-6; D is uncertain. The DNA of the CDR3 is TGTGCCAGTAAAGGCGGCTCCTCCTATAATTCACCCCTCCACTTT. This gives the protein CASKGGSSYNSPLHF.